A selection of T cell receptor beta chains follows, all from one sample in a study of CD8+ T cells in alopecia areata. Generated by immunoSEQ multiplex PCR, the TCRdb table keeps only in-frame clones and is missing some. The table lists 100,000 to 150,000 clones, around 60% of them singletons. The specimen was CD4+ T cells sorted from blood, collected at week 4, from a patient treated with tofacitinib. All receptors come from a human donor with alopecia areata. CDR3s include the opening cysteine and the closing phenylalanine or tryptophan. Fields, in order: clone size, V gene, D gene, J gene, CDR3 DNA, CDR3 protein. The D gene is left open where the match is weak. Where a row states a size, it is once, few, many or the class of an expanded clone; other rows omit it.

NA,TRBV27,NA,TRBJ1-2,TGTGCCAGCAGTTCCCTAGGTGGATTCTCGGGGAATGGCTACACCTTC,CASSSLGGFSGNGYTF
NA,TRBV29-1,NA,TRBJ1-1,TGCAGCGTTCGGGTGGGAGAGAACACTGAAGCTTTCTTT,CSVRVGENTEAFF
NA,TRBV29-1,NA,TRBJ2-2,TGCAGCGGATTCCTACAGGGCTCCGGGGAGCTGTTTTTT,CSGFLQGSGELFF
NA,TRBV25-1,NA,TRBJ2-1,TGTGCCAGCAGTGCGGCGCGAAACTCCTACAATGAGCAGTTCTTC,CASSAARNSYNEQFF
NA,TRBV7-2,NA,TRBJ1-5,TGTGCCAGCAGCGAGGGCAGCAATCAGCCCCAGCATTTT,CASSEGSNQPQHF
once,TRBV7-9,NA,TRBJ1-2,TGTGCCAGCAGCTTAGTTCAGGACAGAGGCTACACCTTC,CASSLVQDRGYTF
once,TRBV4-3,NA,TRBJ2-4,TGCGCCAGCAGCCAAGACCGGGGGAACATTCAGTACTTC,CASSQDRGNIQYF
NA,TRBV25-1,NA,TRBJ1-6,TGTGCCAGCAGTGAATCGTGGGGGGGGCATGATTCACCCCTCCACTTT,CASSESWGGHDSPLHF
NA,TRBV5-1,NA,TRBJ1-2,TGCGCCAGCATCCCCCGGCCGGACACCTCTAACTATGGCTACACCTTC,CASIPRPDTSNYGYTF
NA,TRBV30,NA,TRBJ1-5,TGTGCCTGGAGTGATGGACAGAATCAGCCCCAGCATTTT,CAWSDGQNQPQHF
NA,TRBV4-2,NA,TRBJ1-4,TGTGCCAGCAGCCAAGCGTCACGGTCAACTAATGAAAAACTGTTTTTT,CASSQASRSTNEKLFF
NA,TRBV18,TRBD1,TRBJ2-2,TGTGCCAGCTCAGCGACAGGGGCGACAATCATCACCGGGGAGCTGTTTTTT,CASSATGATIITGELFF
NA,TRBV5-1,NA,TRBJ2-3,TGCGCCAGCAGCTTGGGGACTAACACAGATACGCAGTATTTT,CASSLGTNTDTQYF
NA,TRBV5-1,NA,TRBJ2-6,TGCGCCAGCTTGAGTACCTCTGGGGCCAACGTCCTGACTTTC,CASLSTSGANVLTF
NA,TRBV5-4,NA,TRBJ2-3,TGTGCCAGCAGCTTTGGGCCGACAGCGAGCACAGATACGCAGTATTTT,CASSFGPTASTDTQYF
NA,TRBV30,NA,TRBJ1-2,TGTGCCTGGACGTCAGGGGCTAAACATGGCTACACCTTC,CAWTSGAKHGYTF
once,TRBV29-1,NA,TRBJ1-2,TGCAGCGTTCGTCCGACCATCACCTATGGCTACACCTTC,CSVRPTITYGYTF
few,TRBV28,TRBD1,TRBJ2-7,TGTGCCAGCAGTTTTGTGGGACAGGGCTATTACGAGCAGTACTTC,CASSFVGQGYYEQYF
NA,TRBV6-6,NA,TRBJ2-2,TGTGCCAGCGGGCGGGGCACCGGGGAGCTGTTTTTT,CASGRGTGELFF
NA,TRBV27,NA,TRBJ2-7,TGTGCCAGCAGTTTATCGGGGACGGCGAGCTCCTACGAGCAGTACTTC,CASSLSGTASSYEQYF
NA,TRBV7-2,NA,TRBJ2-2,TGTGCCAGCCGGGGTGCAACTAACACCGGGGAGCTGTTTTTT,CASRGATNTGELFF
few,TRBV4-2,NA,TRBJ2-1,TGTGCCAGCAGCCAATCGCCTAGCGAAGACAATGAGCAGTTCTTC,CASSQSPSEDNEQFF
many,TRBV4-1,TRBD2,TRBJ2-7,TGCGCCAGCAGCCCGGGGACTAGCTTGGGCTACGAGCAGTACTTC,CASSPGTSLGYEQYF
NA,TRBV7-9,TRBD1,TRBJ2-5,TGTGCCAGCAGCTCCTTGCCGGGACAGGGGGAGTACGGAGAGACCCAGTACTTC,CASSSLPGQGEYGETQYF
NA,TRBV30,TRBD1,TRBJ1-2,TGTGCCTGGATGCTGAACAGGGGTGGCTACACCTTC,CAWMLNRGGYTF
NA,TRBV28,NA,TRBJ2-5,TGTGCCAGCAGTTCCGGACAGCAAGAGACCCAGTACTTC,CASSSGQQETQYF
NA,TRBV9,NA,TRBJ2-3,TGTGCCAGCAGCGCCCCGGCGGCGGATACGCAGTATTTT,CASSAPAADTQYF
NA,TRBV13,NA,TRBJ2-7,TGTGCCAGCAGCTTGCACGGTACCTACGAGCAGTACTTC,CASSLHGTYEQYF